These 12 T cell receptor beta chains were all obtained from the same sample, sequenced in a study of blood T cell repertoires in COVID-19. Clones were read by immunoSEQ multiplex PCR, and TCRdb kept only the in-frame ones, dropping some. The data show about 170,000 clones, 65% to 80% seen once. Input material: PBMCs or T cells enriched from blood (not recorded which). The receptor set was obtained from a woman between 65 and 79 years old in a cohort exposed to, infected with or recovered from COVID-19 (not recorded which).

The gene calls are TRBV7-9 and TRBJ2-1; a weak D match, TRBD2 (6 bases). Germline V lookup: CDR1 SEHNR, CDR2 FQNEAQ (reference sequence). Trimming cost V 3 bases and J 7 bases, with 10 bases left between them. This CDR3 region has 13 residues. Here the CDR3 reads CASSLAGWNEQFF. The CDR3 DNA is TGTGCCAGCAGCTTGGCGGGATGGAATGAGCAGTTCTTC.

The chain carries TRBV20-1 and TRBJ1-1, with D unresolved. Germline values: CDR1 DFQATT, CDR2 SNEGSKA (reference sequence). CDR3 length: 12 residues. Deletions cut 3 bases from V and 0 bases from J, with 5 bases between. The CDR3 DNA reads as TGCAGTGCTAGTAGAGTGAACACTGAAGCTTTCTTT. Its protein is CSASRVNTEAFF.

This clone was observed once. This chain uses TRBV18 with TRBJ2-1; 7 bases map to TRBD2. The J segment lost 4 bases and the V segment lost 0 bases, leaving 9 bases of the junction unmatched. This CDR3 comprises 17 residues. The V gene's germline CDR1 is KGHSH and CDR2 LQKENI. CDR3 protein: CASSPPRFSSGYNEQFF. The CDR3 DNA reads TGTGCCAGCTCACCACCCAGATTTTCTAGCGGATACAATGAGCAGTTCTTC.

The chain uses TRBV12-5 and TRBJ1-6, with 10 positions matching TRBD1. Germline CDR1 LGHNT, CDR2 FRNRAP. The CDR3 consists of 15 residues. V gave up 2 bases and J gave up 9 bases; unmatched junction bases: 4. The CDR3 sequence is CASGLTTGGSSPLHF. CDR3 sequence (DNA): TGTGCTAGTGGTTTGACGACAGGGGGCTCTTCACCCCTCCACTTT.

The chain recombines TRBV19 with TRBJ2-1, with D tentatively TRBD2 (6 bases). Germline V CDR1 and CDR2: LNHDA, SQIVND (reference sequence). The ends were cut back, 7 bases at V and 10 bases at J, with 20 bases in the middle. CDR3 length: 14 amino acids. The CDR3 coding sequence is TGTGCCAGTACCCCGATGGGAATCGGAGGGGAGCAGTTCTTC. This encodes CASTPMGIGGEQFF. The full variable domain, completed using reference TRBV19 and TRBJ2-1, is DGGITQSPKYLFRKEGQNVTLSCEQNLNHDAMYWYRQDPGQGLRLIYYSQIVNDFQKGDIAEGYSVSREKKESFPLTVTSAQKNPTAFYLCASTPMGIGGEQFFGPGTRLTVL.

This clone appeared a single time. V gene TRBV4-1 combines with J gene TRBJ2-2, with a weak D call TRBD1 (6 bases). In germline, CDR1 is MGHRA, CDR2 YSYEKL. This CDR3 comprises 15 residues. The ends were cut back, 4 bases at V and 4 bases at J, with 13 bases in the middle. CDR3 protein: CASSPSQQGTGELFF. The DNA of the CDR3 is TGCGCCAGCAGCCCATCTCAACAGGGCACCGGGGAGCTGTTTTTT.

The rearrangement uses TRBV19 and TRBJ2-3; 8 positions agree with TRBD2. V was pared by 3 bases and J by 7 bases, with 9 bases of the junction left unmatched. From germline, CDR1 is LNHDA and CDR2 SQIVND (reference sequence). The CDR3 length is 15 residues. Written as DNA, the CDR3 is TGTGCCAGTAGTATGTTAGCGGGACCAGGGAATACGCAGTATTTT. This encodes CASSMLAGPGNTQYF.

DNA for the CDR3: TGTGCCAGCAGCCTACTACTCCAGGGGGAAGCTTTCTTT. It codes for CASSLLLQGEAFF. V and J are TRBV12-3 or TRBV12-4 and TRBJ1-1; D is possibly TRBD1 (6 bases). This CDR3 is built from 13 residues. V lost 6 bases and J 8 bases, leaving 16 bases between the germline ends.

The CDR3 nucleotides are TGTGCCAGCAGTGACTTGAGCGCAAGATATGGGACCCAGTACTTC. It codes for CASSDLSARYGTQYF. The chain couples TRBV28 to TRBJ2-5; D is unclear. CDR1 and CDR2 from the germline V gene are MDHEN and SYDVKM. This CDR3 is 15 amino acids long. With 5 bases removed from V and 7 bases from J, the gap between germline ends came to 20 bases. Combining the CDR3 with reference TRBV28 and TRBJ2-5 gives the whole variable domain DVKVTQSSRYLVKRTGEKVFLECVQDMDHENMFWYRQDPGLGLRLIYFSYDVKMKEKGDIPEGYSVSREKKERFSLILESASTNQTSMYLCASSDLSARYGTQYFGPGTRLLVL.

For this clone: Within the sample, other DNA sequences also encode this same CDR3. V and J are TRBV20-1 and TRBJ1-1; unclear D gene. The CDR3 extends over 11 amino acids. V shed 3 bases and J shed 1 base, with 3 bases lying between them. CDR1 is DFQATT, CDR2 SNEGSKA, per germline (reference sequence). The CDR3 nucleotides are TGCAGTGCTAGCAGGAACACTGAAGCTTTCTTT. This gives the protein CSASRNTEAFF.

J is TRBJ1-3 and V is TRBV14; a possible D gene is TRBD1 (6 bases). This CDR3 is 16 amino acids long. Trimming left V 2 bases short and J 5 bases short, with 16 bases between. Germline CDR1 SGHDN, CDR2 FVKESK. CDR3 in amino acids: CASSQLLETGRNTIYF. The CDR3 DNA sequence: TGTGCCAGCAGCCAACTTCTGGAAACAGGGAGAAACACCATATATTTT.

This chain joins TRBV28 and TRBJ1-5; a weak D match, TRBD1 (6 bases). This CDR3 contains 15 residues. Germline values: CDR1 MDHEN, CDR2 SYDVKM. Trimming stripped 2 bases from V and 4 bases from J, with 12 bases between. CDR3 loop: CASSLGGGANQPQHF. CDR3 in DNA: TGTGCCAGCAGTTTAGGAGGGGGGGCTAATCAGCCCCAGCATTTT.